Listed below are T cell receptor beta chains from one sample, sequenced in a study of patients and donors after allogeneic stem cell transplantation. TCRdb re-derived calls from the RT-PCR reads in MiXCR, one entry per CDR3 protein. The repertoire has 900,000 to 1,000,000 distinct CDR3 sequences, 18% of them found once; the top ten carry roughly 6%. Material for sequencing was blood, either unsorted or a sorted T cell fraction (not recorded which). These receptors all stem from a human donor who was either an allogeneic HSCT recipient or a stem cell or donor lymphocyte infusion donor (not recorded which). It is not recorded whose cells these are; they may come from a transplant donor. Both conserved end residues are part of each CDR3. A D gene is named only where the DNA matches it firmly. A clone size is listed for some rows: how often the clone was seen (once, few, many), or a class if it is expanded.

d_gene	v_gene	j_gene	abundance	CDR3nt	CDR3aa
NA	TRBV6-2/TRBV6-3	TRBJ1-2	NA	TGTGCCAGCAAAAACGGATATGGCTACACCTTC	CASKNGYGYTF
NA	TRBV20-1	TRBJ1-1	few	TGCAGTGCTAGAGATGAAGCCGTTAACACTGAAGCTTTCTTT	CSARDEAVNTEAFF
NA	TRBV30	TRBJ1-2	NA	TGTGCCTGGAGTCCGATTACAGCCTATGGCTACACCTTC	CAWSPITAYGYTF
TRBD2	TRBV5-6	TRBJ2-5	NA	TGTGCCAGCAGCTTGGAGGCTAGCGGGAACGGAGAGACCCAGTACTTC	CASSLEASGNGETQYF
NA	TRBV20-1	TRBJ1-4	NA	TGCAGTGCTAGAGGCAGGGGCCAAGAAAAACTGTTTTTT	CSARGRGQEKLFF
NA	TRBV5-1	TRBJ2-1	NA	TGCGCCAGCAGCATGGGACCGACGAATGAGCAGTTCTTC	CASSMGPTNEQFF
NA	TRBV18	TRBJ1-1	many	TGTGCCAGCTCACCGTTAACTAACACTGAAGCTTTCTTT	CASSPLTNTEAFF
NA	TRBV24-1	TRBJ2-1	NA	TGTGCCACCGGCAAGGGGACCTCCTACAATGAGCAGTTCTTC	CATGKGTSYNEQFF
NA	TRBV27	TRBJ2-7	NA	TGTGCCAGCAGTGGGCCCTATGGATACGAGCAGTACTTC	CASSGPYGYEQYF
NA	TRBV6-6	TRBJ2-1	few	TGTGCCAGCAGTTACTCGGAACATTACCAGTTCTTC	CASSYSEHYQFF
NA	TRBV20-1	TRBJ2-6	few	TGCAGTGCTAATCCCGCAGGGCTCAGCGAGGGGGCCAACGTCCTGACTTTC	CSANPAGLSEGANVLTF
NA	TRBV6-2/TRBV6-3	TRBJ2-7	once	TGTGCCAGCAGTTACCGGAGTCGGGGCTACGAGCAGTACTTC	CASSYRSRGYEQYF
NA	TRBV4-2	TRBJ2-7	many	TGTGCCAGCAGCCTGGGAAATGGGTACGAGCAGTACTTC	CASSLGNGYEQYF
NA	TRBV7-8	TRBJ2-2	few	TGTGCCAGCAGCCAAGAGGTGTACGGGGAGCTGTTTTTT	CASSQEVYGELFF
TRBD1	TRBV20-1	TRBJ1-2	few	TGCAGTGCCTTGACAGGGGACTATGGCTACACCTTC	CSALTGDYGYTF
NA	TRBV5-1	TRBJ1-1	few	TGCGCCAGCAGCTTCGGATCGGGGGTGAACACTGAAGCTTTCTTT	CASSFGSGVNTEAFF
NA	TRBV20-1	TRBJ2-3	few	TGCAGTGCTAGTTCTGGGACCCTGGCGGCGGCGCAGTATTTT	CSASSGTLAAAQYF
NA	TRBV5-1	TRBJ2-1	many	TGCGCCAGCAGCTTCGGTCTTGCGAATGAGCAGTTCTTC	CASSFGLANEQFF
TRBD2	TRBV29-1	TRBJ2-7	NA	TGCAGCGTTGAAGGGACTAGCGGCGAGCAGTACTTC	CSVEGTSGEQYF
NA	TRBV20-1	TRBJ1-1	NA	TGCAGTGCTCGATTGATGAACACTGAAGCTTTCTTT	CSARLMNTEAFF
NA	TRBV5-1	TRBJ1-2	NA	TGCGCCAGCAGCTTGTTTTCTGGGGAGGATGGCTACACCTTC	CASSLFSGEDGYTF
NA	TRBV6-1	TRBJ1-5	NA	TGTGCCAGCAGTGGCGGCAGGGCCTATGAACAGCCCCAGCATTTT	CASSGGRAYEQPQHF
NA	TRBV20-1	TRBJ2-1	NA	TGCAGTGCTAGAGACCCTGGAGGACTTAGGAATGAGCAGTTCTTC	CSARDPGGLRNEQFF
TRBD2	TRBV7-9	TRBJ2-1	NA	TGTGCCAGCAGCCCCCCCTCGGAACTAGCGGGGGGCGATGAGCAGTTCTTC	CASSPPSELAGGDEQFF
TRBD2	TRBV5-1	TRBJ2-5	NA	TGCGCCAGCAGCTTGAACTTGCGGGAGGGCCCGGAGACCCAGTACTTC	CASSLNLREGPETQYF
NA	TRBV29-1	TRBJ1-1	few	TGCAGCGTGGCCGGGCCGAGGGGCACTGAAGCTTTCTTT	CSVAGPRGTEAFF
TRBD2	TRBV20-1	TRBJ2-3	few	TGCAGTGCTACCCCCGAGCTGGGACTAGCGGCCACAGATACGCAGTATTTT	CSATPELGLAATDTQYF
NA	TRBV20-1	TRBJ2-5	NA	TGCAGTGCTAGAGATGGCGGGCAAGAGACCCAGTACTTC	CSARDGGQETQYF
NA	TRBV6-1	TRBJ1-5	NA	TGTGCCAGCAGTGGGAAGTCGAATCAGCCCCAGCATTTT	CASSGKSNQPQHF
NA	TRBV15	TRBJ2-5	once	TGTGCCACCTCTGGACAGCTCCAAGAGACCCAGTACTTC	CATSGQLQETQYF
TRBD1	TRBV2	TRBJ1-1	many	TGTGCCAGCAGTTACAGGGGTATCGGCACTGAAGCTTTCTTT	CASSYRGIGTEAFF